The rows below give T cell receptor beta chains drawn from one sample of a study of blood T cell repertoires in COVID-19. TCRdb keeps only in-frame clones here, not all; method: immunoSEQ multiplex PCR. This table has 250,000 to 300,000 clones, almost 90% appearing once. The sample consisted of peripheral blood. These receptor sequences come from a woman in her twenties or thirties with COVID-19, enrolled during active disease. CDR3s include the opening cysteine and the closing phenylalanine or tryptophan. The order of the fields is clone size, J gene, V gene, D gene, CDR3 protein, CDR3 DNA. A D gene is named only where the DNA matches it firmly. Clone size is given for some rows only: seen once, a few or many times, or a class if the clone is expanded.

NA	TRBJ1-1	TRBV7-3	NA	CASSSYSTEAFF	TGTGCCAGCAGCTCTTACAGCACTGAAGCTTTCTTT
NA	TRBJ2-7	TRBV28	NA	CASRNGGGGLSSYEQYF	TGTGCCAGCAGAAACGGTGGGGGAGGTCTTTCAAGCTACGAGCAGTACTTC
NA	TRBJ1-1	TRBV25-1	NA	CASSQGGIGNTEAFF	TGTGCCAGCAGCCAGGGAGGGATTGGGAACACTGAAGCTTTCTTT
NA	TRBJ1-1	TRBV19	NA	CASSLRSVVGGVHTEAFF	TGTGCCAGTAGTCTCAGATCCGTAGTGGGGGGGGTACACACTGAAGCTTTCTTT
NA	TRBJ1-6	TRBV30	NA	CAWSVQRSAQLVSPLHF	TGTGCCTGGAGTGTACAACGATCGGCACAGCTCGTCTCACCCCTCCACTTT
NA	TRBJ1-6	TRBV11-3	NA	CASSLRSSYNSPLHF	TGTGCCAGCAGCTTACGGAGCTCCTATAATTCACCCCTCCACTTT
NA	TRBJ1-2	TRBV27	NA	CASSVGQSFGYTF	TGTGCCAGCAGTGTTGGACAGAGTTTTGGCTACACCTTC
once	TRBJ2-7	TRBV7-9	NA	CASSPSIGEQYF	TGTGCCAGCAGCCCGTCCATCGGCGAGCAGTACTTC
NA	TRBJ2-5	TRBV5-1	TRBD2	CASSFNSGRGETQYF	TGCGCCAGCAGCTTCAACAGCGGGAGGGGAGAGACCCAGTACTTC
NA	TRBJ2-2	TRBV4-1	TRBD1	CASSHGQGVGELFF	TGCGCCAGCAGTCACGGACAGGGAGTCGGGGAGCTGTTTTTT
NA	TRBJ1-6	TRBV21-1	NA	CASTADTPLHF	TGTGCCAGCACCGCCGACACACCCCTCCACTTT
NA	TRBJ2-3	TRBV6-7	TRBD1	CASSYSGGKKDTQYF	TGTGCCAGCAGTTACTCAGGGGGCAAGAAAGATACGCAGTATTTT
NA	TRBJ1-2	TRBV7-2	TRBD1	CATRDRGVDGYTF	TGTGCCACCCGAGACAGGGGAGTAGATGGCTACACCTTC
NA	TRBJ1-6	TRBV5-5	TRBD1	CASSSPQTGGRSPLHF	TGTGCCAGCAGCTCCCCCCAGACAGGGGGGAGGTCACCCCTCCACTTT
NA	TRBJ2-5	TRBV9	TRBD2	CASSVEGGRQETQYF	TGTGCCAGCAGCGTAGAGGGAGGGCGGCAAGAGACCCAGTACTTC
NA	TRBJ2-7	TRBV28	NA	CASSLWTRRGSPYEQYF	TGTGCCAGCAGTTTATGGACACGTCGGGGAAGCCCCTACGAGCAGTACTTC
NA	TRBJ1-1	TRBV28	TRBD1	CASSPSLGQGDTEAFF	TGTGCCAGCAGCCCAAGCCTGGGACAGGGGGACACTGAAGCTTTCTTT
NA	TRBJ2-2	TRBV7-9	NA	CASGSRTGELFF	TGTGCCAGCGGGAGTAGGACCGGGGAGCTGTTTTTT
NA	TRBJ2-1	TRBV6-5	TRBD1	CASSYDWAGGEQFF	TGTGCCAGCAGTTACGATTGGGCAGGGGGTGAGCAGTTCTTC
NA	TRBJ2-3	TRBV5-4	NA	CASSLPGWADTQYF	TGTGCCAGCAGCTTGCCAGGTTGGGCAGATACGCAGTATTTT
NA	TRBJ2-7	TRBV24-1	NA	CATSDWDTPYEQYF	TGTGCCACCAGTGACTGGGACACACCCTACGAGCAGTACTTC
NA	TRBJ1-1	TRBV27	NA	CASSSHGVTEAFF	TGTGCCAGCAGTTCGCACGGGGTCACTGAAGCTTTCTTT
NA	TRBJ1-4	TRBV2	TRBD1	CASSDGTAYTNEKLFF	TGTGCCAGCAGTGACGGGACAGCATATACTAATGAAAAACTGTTTTTT
once	TRBJ2-7	TRBV7-2	TRBD2	CASSRTSGRSYEQYF	TGTGCCAGCAGCCGGACTAGCGGGAGGTCCTACGAGCAGTACTTC
NA	TRBJ2-1	TRBV7-2	TRBD2	CASSFSGPRTSGIYYEQFF	TGTGCCAGCAGTTTTTCCGGGCCGAGGACTAGCGGGATATACTATGAGCAGTTCTTC
once	TRBJ1-1	TRBV2	TRBD1	CASSETGQGALMNTEAFF	TGTGCCAGCAGTGAAACGGGGCAGGGGGCTTTAATGAACACTGAAGCTTTCTTT
NA	TRBJ1-6	TRBV9	NA	CASSVALREGDSPLHF	TGTGCCAGCAGCGTAGCCCTTAGAGAAGGGGATTCACCCCTCCACTTT
NA	TRBJ2-7	TRBV28	TRBD2	CASSLSGRYEQYF	TGTGCCAGCAGCCTCAGCGGGAGGTACGAGCAGTACTTC